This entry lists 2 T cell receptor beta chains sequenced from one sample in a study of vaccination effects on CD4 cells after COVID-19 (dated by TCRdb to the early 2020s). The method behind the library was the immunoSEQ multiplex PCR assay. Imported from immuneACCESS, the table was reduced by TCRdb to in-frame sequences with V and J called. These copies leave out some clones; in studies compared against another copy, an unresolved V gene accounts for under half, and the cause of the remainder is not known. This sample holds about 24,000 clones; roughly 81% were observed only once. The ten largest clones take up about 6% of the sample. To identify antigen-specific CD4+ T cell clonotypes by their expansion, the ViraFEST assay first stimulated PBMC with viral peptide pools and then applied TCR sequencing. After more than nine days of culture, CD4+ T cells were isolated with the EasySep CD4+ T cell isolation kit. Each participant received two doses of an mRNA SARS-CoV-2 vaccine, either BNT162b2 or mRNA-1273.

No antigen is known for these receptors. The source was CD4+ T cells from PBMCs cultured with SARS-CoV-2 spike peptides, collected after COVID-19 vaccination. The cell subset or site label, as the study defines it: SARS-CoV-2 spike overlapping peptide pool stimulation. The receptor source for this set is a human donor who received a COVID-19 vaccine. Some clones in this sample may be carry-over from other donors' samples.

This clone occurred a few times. The CDR3 sequence is CASSPGQGVRQPQHF. CDR3 bases: TGTGCCAGCAGCCCTGGACAGGGCGTCAGGCAGCCCCAGCATTTT. The rearrangement joins TRBV6-2 or TRBV6-3 to TRBJ1-5, with TRBD1 identical over 8 bases. J lost 7 bases, V lost 6 bases, and 11 bases had no gene match. The CDR3 has 15 residues. The germline V gene encodes CDR1 MNHEY and CDR2 SVGEGT.

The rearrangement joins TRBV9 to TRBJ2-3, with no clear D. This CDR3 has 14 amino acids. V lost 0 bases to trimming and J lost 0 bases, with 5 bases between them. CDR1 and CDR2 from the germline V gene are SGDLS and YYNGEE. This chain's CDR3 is CASSVEDSTDTQYF. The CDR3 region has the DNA TGTGCCAGCAGCGTAGAAGACAGCACAGATACGCAGTATTTT. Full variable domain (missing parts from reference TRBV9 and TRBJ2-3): DSGVTQTPKHLITATGQRVTLRCSPRSGDLSVYWYQQSLDQGLQFLIQYYNGEERAKGNILERFSAQQFPDLHSELNLSSLELGDSALYFCASSVEDSTDTQYFGPGTRLTVL.